Below, 26 T cell receptor beta chains from the same sample are listed, as sequenced in a study of regulatory T cells in long-lasting Graves disease. Researchers made TCR beta libraries by using iRepertoire HTBI primers and running Arm-PCR on CDR3 regions. TCRdb redid the calling of the multiplex PCR reads with MiXCR, one entry per CDR3 protein. The sample has hundreds of thousands of distinct CDR3 sequences, 30% seen once; the top ten hold roughly 41%. Indicated time point: persistent/refractory GD, antithyroid drugs over 5 years with positive TRAb. PBMC RNA served as the TCR library source. The specimen was peripheral blood mononuclear cells (PBMCs), collected when the disease was refractory, from a patient treated with antithyroid drugs. The receptors shown here come from a female donor with Graves disease.

Comments on this clonotype: The conserved phenylalanine or tryptophan normally closing the CDR3 is absent here, so this likely arose from a read error. The chain uses TRBV6-9 and TRBJ1-4; possibly TRBD1 for D (6 bases). Germline-derived CDR1 and CDR2 are MNHGY and SVAAGI. The CDR3 runs 15 residues. The ends were cut back, 4 bases at V and 3 bases at J, with 12 bases in the middle. The CDR3 reads CASSSQDRSNEKLFV. The CDR3 DNA reads TGTGCCAGCAGTTCCCAGGACAGATCTAATGAAAAACTGTTTGTT.

The V call is TRBV3-1, the J call TRBJ2-7, with 11 positions matching TRBD2. Germline CDR1 and CDR2: LGHDT and YNNKEL (reference sequence). Unmatched junction bases numbered 9, after V lost 5 bases and J lost 3 bases. The CDR3 spans 16 residues. The CDR3 here is CASSGNLAGGFYEQYF. In nucleotides, the CDR3 is TGTGCCAGCAGCGGTAATCTAGCGGGAGGATTCTACGAGCAGTACTTC.

The rearrangement joins TRBV5-5 to TRBJ2-2; the D is unclear. The CDR3 contains 15 residues. CDR1 SGHKS and CDR2 YYEKEE come from the germline V gene (reference sequence). Trimming stripped 2 bases from V and 0 bases from J, with 8 bases between. This CDR3 is CASSFLRPNTGELFF. CDR3 nucleotide sequence: TGTGCCAGCAGCTTTTTAAGACCGAACACCGGGGAGCTGTTTTTT. The full variable domain, with the rest looked up from reference TRBV5-5 and TRBJ2-2, is DAGVTQSPTHLIKTRGQQVTLRCSPISGHKSVSWYQQVLGQGPQFIFQYYEKEERGRGNFPDRFSARQFPNYSSELNVNALLLGDSALYLCASSFLRPNTGELFFGEGSRLTVL.

This clonotype was recorded many times. The V gene is TRBV12-3 or TRBV12-4, the J gene TRBJ1-2; maybe TRBD1 (5 bases). The V gene lost 5 bases and the J gene lost 8 bases, with 15 bases spanning the gap. This CDR3 contains 13 residues. CDR3 in amino acids: CASSLAQDLGYTF. In DNA, the CDR3 is TGTGCCAGCAGTCTCGCACAGGATCTGGGCTACACCTTC.

This clonotype was seen only a few times. V gene TRBV29-1 combines with J gene TRBJ1-2; D is possibly TRBD1 (5 bases). The CDR3 loop spans 11 amino acids. The germline V and J ends were trimmed by 4 bases and 7 bases, with 10 bases remaining between them. Germline V lookup: CDR1 SQVTM, CDR2 ANQGSEA. CDR3 residues: CSVAGDGGYTF. Written as DNA, the CDR3 is TGCAGCGTTGCGGGGGACGGTGGCTACACCTTC.

This clonotype showed up many times. V gene TRBV2 combines with J gene TRBJ1-2; no clear D gene. Trimming cost V 2 bases and J 8 bases, with 15 bases left between them. Germline V lookup: CDR1 SNHLY, CDR2 FYNNEI. CDR3 length equals 14 residues. In DNA, the CDR3 is TGTGCCAGCAGTGAAATTTCCACCATCTGGGGCTACACCTTC. Translating it yields CASSEISTIWGYTF.

The CDR3 nucleotides are TGTGCCAGCAGCTTAGCCGGCAGGGGGAGCACTGAAGCTTTCTTT. It is translated as CASSLAGRGSTEAFF. The chain uses TRBV7-3 and TRBJ1-1, with 7 bases that match TRBD1. CDR1 and CDR2 (germline): SGHTA, FQGTGA. The CDR3 spans 15 residues. V trimming: 2 bases; J trimming: 4 bases; junction bases outside the gene matches: 7.

In this sample, this clonotype turned up many times. This rearrangement joins TRBV6-1 to TRBJ1-2; D is undetermined. Germline V gene lookup returns CDR1 MNHNS and CDR2 SASEGT. V lost 8 bases and J lost 5, with 9 bases in between. The CDR3 runs 11 residues. CDR3 residues: CASVLYYGYTF. The CDR3, as DNA: TGTGCCAGCGTACTTTATTATGGCTACACCTTC.

CDR3 in amino acids: CAWTVSPGGYTF. CDR3 bases: TGTGCCTGGACTGTTTCACCCGGGGGCTACACCTTC. V gene TRBV30 combines with J gene TRBJ1-2; D gene uncertain. CDR1 is GTSNPN and CDR2 is SVGIG in the germline V gene (reference sequence). Trimming left V 4 bases short and J 8 bases short, with 14 bases between. The CDR3 has 12 residues. Complete variable domain (other parts from reference TRBV30 and TRBJ1-2): SQTIHQWPATLVQPVGSPLSLECTVEGTSNPNLYWYRQAAGRGLQLLFYSVGIGQISSEVPQNLSASRPQDRQFILSSKKLLLSDSGFYLCAWTVSPGGYTFGSGTRLTVV.

This clonotype was counted at least ten times. CDR3 in DNA: TGCAGTGCTAGAGCGTTAGGTAGGGAGACCACTGAAGCTTTCTTT. The encoded protein is CSARALGRETTEAFF. V gene TRBV20-1 combines with J gene TRBJ1-1, with no clear D. V was clipped by 1 base and J by 4 bases, with 16 bases between them. This CDR3 is 15 amino acids long. The germline gives CDR1 DFQATT, CDR2 SNEGSKA (reference sequence).

This clonotype showed up just a few times. V is TRBV2 and J is TRBJ1-5; the D is unclear. Trimming pared 2 bases from V and 7 bases from J, leaving 18 bases between. CDR1 is SNHLY and CDR2 is FYNNEI in the germline V gene. CDR3 length: 16 amino acids. The CDR3 protein is CASSESLVGLDQPQHF. CDR3 DNA sequence: TGTGCCAGCAGTGAAAGTTTGGTAGGGCTGGACCAGCCCCAGCATTTT. Supplemented by reference TRBV2 and TRBJ1-5, the full variable domain reads EPEVTQTPSHQVTQMGQEVILRCVPISNHLYFYWYRQILGQKVEFLVSFYNNEISEKSEIFDDQFSVERPDGSNFTLKIRSTKLEDSAMYFCASSESLVGLDQPQHFGDGTRLSIL.

At least ten counts were recorded for this clonotype. The J gene is TRBJ2-5, the V gene TRBV27; no firm D call. Trimming removed 4 bases at V and 5 bases at J, with 11 bases between. The CDR3 covers 13 residues. CDR1 is MNHEY and CDR2 is SMNVEV in the germline V gene (reference sequence). CDR3 in DNA: TGTGCCAGCAGTTCGGTTGATCGGGAGACCCAGTACTTC. Protein sequence: CASSSVDRETQYF.

The chain recombines TRBV11-2 with TRBJ1-2; tentatively, D is TRBD1 (6 bases). V lost 5 bases to trimming and J lost 5 bases, with 18 bases between them. CDR3 size: 15 residues. CDR1 and CDR2 (germline): SGHAT, FQNNGV. The CDR3 region has the DNA TGTGCCAGCAGCGCACCAGACAGGCTGTTATATGGCTACACCTTC. Protein: CASSAPDRLLYGYTF.

J is TRBJ1-1 and V is TRBV5-5; D call uncertain. V was shortened by 5 bases and J by 0 bases, with 11 bases between the two germline ends. The CDR3 length is 14 residues. Germline assignment: CDR1 SGHKS and CDR2 YYEKEE (reference sequence). CDR3: CASRMQLMNTEAFF. The CDR3 DNA sequence: TGTGCCAGCAGAATGCAGCTCATGAACACTGAAGCTTTCTTT.

The gene calls are TRBV19 and TRBJ2-7, with 8 bases lining up with TRBD1. V gave up 3 bases and J gave up 0 bases; unmatched junction bases: 4. Per germline, CDR1 LNHDA and CDR2 SQIVND (reference sequence). This CDR3 contains 15 residues. In DNA form, the CDR3 reads TGTGCCAGTAGTATCTTCGGACAGGGCTCCTACGAGCAGTACTTC. This gives the protein CASSIFGQGSYEQYF.

In its sample, this clonotype was seen a few times. The V and J genes are TRBV12-3 or TRBV12-4 and TRBJ1-1, with D unresolved. The CDR3 is 13 amino acids. The germline V and J ends were trimmed by 3 bases and 8 bases, with 13 bases remaining between them. In DNA form, the CDR3 reads TGTGCCAGCAGTTTTAGGGAGGGCTCGGAAGCTTTCTTT. This gives the protein CASSFREGSEAFF.

A single count supports this clonotype. The V call is TRBV19, the J call TRBJ2-5, with D possibly being TRBD1 (5 bases). CDR1 is LNHDA and CDR2 is SQIVND in the germline V gene (reference sequence). The CDR3 runs 13 residues. V was pared by 2 bases and J by 4 bases, with 8 bases between. The CDR3 spells CASSILRGETQYF. The CDR3 DNA follows: TGTGCCAGTAGTATACTTAGGGGAGAGACCCAGTACTTC.

The chain links TRBV20-1 to TRBJ1-2; TRBD1 matches at 8 bases. The CDR3 is 13 amino acids. Germline assignment: CDR1 DFQATT and CDR2 SNEGSKA (reference sequence). V lost 5 bases and J lost 4; bases outside the gene matches: 6. This chain's CDR3 is CSARDRLGYGYTF. The CDR3 DNA reads as TGCAGTGCTCGGGACAGGCTCGGCTATGGCTACACCTTC.

The rearrangement uses TRBV11-2 and TRBJ2-6; 8 nucleotides line up with TRBD2. The V gene's germline CDR1 is SGHAT and CDR2 FQNNGV. The CDR3 extends over 18 amino acids. Germline trimming cut 5 bases from V and 7 bases from J; bases unmatched to any gene: 16. In nucleotides, the CDR3 is TGTGCCAGCAGCGCGGGGACTAGGTCCTCTCTGGGTGCCAACGTCCTGACTTTC. Amino acid sequence: CASSAGTRSSLGANVLTF.

The rearrangement uses TRBV9 and TRBJ2-5; TRBD2 aligns across 9 bases. The CDR3 totals 16 residues. J was trimmed by 3 bases and V by 0 bases; bases with no gene match: 6. The germline gives CDR1 SGDLS, CDR2 YYNGEE. The CDR3: CASSVGIAGAEETQYF. CDR3 in DNA: TGTGCCAGCAGCGTAGGCATAGCGGGAGCCGAAGAGACCCAGTACTTC.

The V call is TRBV20-1, the J call TRBJ1-1; a weak D match, TRBD1 (6 bases). CDR1 DFQATT and CDR2 SNEGSKA come from the germline V gene (reference sequence). The CDR3 consists of 14 residues. V was shortened by 4 bases and J by 4 bases, with 16 bases between the two germline ends. CDR3 nucleotides: TGCAGTGCTATTCCGGGGGCGGATCTCACTGAAGCTTTCTTT. It yields the protein CSAIPGADLTEAFF.

This clonotype was seen a handful of times. The chain combines TRBV19 with TRBJ2-2; D call uncertain. The CDR3 extends over 15 amino acids. Trimming shortened V by 3 bases and J by 1 base, and 9 bases separated the two germline ends. Germline CDR1 reads LNHDA; CDR2 reads SQIVND (reference sequence). As DNA, the CDR3 is TGTGCCAGTAGTATTAATGCCGGGAACACCGGGGAGCTGTTTTTT. Its protein is CASSINAGNTGELFF.

This chain joins TRBV12-3 or TRBV12-4 and TRBJ2-7; tentative D call: TRBD2 (5 bases). The V gene lost 3 bases and the J gene lost 6 bases, with 15 bases spanning the gap. The CDR3 consists of 14 residues. CDR3 nucleotide sequence: TGTGCCAGCAGTTTGAGTTCGGGGAATCGCGAGCAGTACTTC. As protein: CASSLSSGNREQYF.

This clonotype was seen a handful of times. The chain is built from TRBV7-2 and TRBJ1-2; 10 bases agree with TRBD1. Germline assignment: CDR1 SGHTA and CDR2 FQGNSA. The CDR3 sequence is 16 residues long. Losses at the gene ends were 2 bases for V and 0 bases for J; bases not matched to a gene: 3. The CDR3 protein is CASSLRQGASNYGYTF. In DNA form, the CDR3 reads TGTGCCAGCAGCTTAAGACAGGGGGCTTCTAACTATGGCTACACCTTC.

On this clonotype: This may come from a read error, since a much larger clone is one base off. V is TRBV28 and J is TRBJ1-1; 11 bases agree with TRBD1. Germline CDR1 and CDR2: MDHEN and SYDVKM. There are 14 residues in the CDR3. J lost 8 bases, V lost 6 bases, and 8 bases had no gene match. The CDR3 DNA sequence: TGTGCCAGCAGGGTCCCGGGACAGGGGGTAGAAGCTTTCTTT. Protein product: CASRVPGQGVEAFF.

A few counts support this clonotype. The J gene is TRBJ2-2, the V gene TRBV12-3 or TRBV12-4; TRBD1 aligns across 10 bases. This CDR3 region has 16 residues. The V segment lost 2 bases and the J segment 4 bases; nucleotides outside the gene matches: 4. CDR3 sequence (DNA): TGTGCCAGCAGTTTATGGGGACAGGGGACCACCGGGGAGCTGTTTTTT. Translation gives CASSLWGQGTTGELFF.